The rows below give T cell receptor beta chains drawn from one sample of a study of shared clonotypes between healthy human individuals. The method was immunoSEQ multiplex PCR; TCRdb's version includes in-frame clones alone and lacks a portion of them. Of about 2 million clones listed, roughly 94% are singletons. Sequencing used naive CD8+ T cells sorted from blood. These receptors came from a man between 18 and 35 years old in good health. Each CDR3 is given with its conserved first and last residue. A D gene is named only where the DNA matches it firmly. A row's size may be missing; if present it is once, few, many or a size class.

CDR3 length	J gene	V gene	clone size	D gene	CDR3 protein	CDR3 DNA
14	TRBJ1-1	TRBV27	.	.	CASSTPGLSTEAFF	TGTGCCAGCAGTACACCGGGACTGAGCACTGAAGCTTTCTTT
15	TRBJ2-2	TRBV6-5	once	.	CASSYSSLATGELFF	TGTGCCAGCAGTTACTCGAGCTTGGCTACCGGGGAGCTGTTTTTT
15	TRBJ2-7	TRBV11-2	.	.	CASSLLGVGTYEQYF	TGTGCCAGCAGCTTACTCGGGGTAGGGACCTACGAGCAGTACTTC
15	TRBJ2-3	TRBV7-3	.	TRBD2	CASSLYAGGTDTQYF	TGTGCCAGCAGCTTATATGCGGGGGGTACAGATACGCAGTATTTT
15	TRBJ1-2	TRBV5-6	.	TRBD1	CASSENPQGAGGYTF	TGTGCCAGCAGCGAAAATCCTCAGGGGGCAGGAGGCTACACCTTC
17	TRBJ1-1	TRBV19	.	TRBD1	CASSRDRGGNLNTEAFF	TGTGCCAGTAGTAGGGACAGGGGGGGAAACCTGAACACTGAAGCTTTCTTT
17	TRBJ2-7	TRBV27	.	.	CASSNRGGTARPYEQYF	TGTGCCAGCAGCAACCGGGGCGGGACAGCGAGGCCCTACGAGCAGTACTTC
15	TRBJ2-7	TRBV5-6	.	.	CASSLAYGGSYEQYF	TGTGCCAGCAGCTTGGCCTATGGCGGATCCTACGAGCAGTACTTC
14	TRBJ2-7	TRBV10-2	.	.	CASSESMRGYEQYF	TGCGCCAGCAGTGAGTCTATGCGGGGCTACGAGCAGTACTTC
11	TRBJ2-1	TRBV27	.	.	CAISQGNEQFF	TGTGCCATCTCACAGGGAAATGAGCAGTTCTTC
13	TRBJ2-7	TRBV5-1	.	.	CASSLEANYEQYF	TGCGCCAGCAGCTTGGAGGCTAACTACGAGCAGTACTTC
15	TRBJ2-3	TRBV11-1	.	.	CASSLGAGDTDTQYF	TGTGCCAGCAGCTTAGGGGCAGGGGACACAGATACGCAGTATTTT
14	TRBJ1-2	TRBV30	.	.	CALELGISNYGYTF	TGTGCACTGGAGTTGGGGATTTCTAACTATGGCTACACCTTC
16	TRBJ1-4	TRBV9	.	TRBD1	CASSERGTATNEKLFF	TGTGCCAGCAGCGAACGAGGGACAGCAACTAATGAAAAACTGTTTTTT
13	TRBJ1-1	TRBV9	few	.	CASSVGGATEAFF	TGTGCCAGCAGCGTAGGGGGGGCGACTGAAGCTTTCTTT
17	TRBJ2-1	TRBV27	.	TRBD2	CASSLLSSGGLDNEQFF	TGTGCCAGCAGTTTACTCTCTAGCGGGGGGTTAGACAATGAGCAGTTCTTC
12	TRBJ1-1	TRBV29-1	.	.	CSGISGNTEAFF	TGCAGCGGGATATCGGGAAACACTGAAGCTTTCTTT
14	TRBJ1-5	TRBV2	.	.	CASKGRGPNQPQHF	TGTGCCAGCAAGGGGCGGGGCCCCAATCAGCCCCAGCATTTT
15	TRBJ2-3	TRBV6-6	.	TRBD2	CASSYPAGGRDTQYF	TGTGCCAGCAGTTACCCAGCGGGGGGGCGAGATACGCAGTATTTT
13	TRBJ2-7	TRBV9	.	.	CASSVAASAEQYF	TGTGCCAGCAGCGTAGCTGCGAGCGCCGAGCAGTACTTC
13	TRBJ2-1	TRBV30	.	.	CAWSPSSYNEQFF	TGTGCCTGGAGTCCCTCCTCATACAATGAGCAGTTCTTC
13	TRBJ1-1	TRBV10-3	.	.	CAIGSGERPEAFF	TGTGCCATCGGCTCAGGGGAACGGCCTGAAGCTTTCTTT
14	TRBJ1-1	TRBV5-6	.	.	CASSLVGRSAEAFF	TGTGCCAGCAGCTTGGTGGGCAGGTCCGCTGAAGCTTTCTTT
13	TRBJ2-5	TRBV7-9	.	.	CASSPGLGKTQYF	TGTGCCAGCAGCCCGGGACTCGGGAAGACCCAGTACTTC
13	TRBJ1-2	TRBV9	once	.	CASSVGHNYGYTF	TGTGCCAGCAGCGTAGGACACAACTATGGCTACACCTTC
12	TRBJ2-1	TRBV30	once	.	CAWSVQGNEQFF	TGTGCCTGGAGTGTACAGGGAAATGAGCAGTTCTTC